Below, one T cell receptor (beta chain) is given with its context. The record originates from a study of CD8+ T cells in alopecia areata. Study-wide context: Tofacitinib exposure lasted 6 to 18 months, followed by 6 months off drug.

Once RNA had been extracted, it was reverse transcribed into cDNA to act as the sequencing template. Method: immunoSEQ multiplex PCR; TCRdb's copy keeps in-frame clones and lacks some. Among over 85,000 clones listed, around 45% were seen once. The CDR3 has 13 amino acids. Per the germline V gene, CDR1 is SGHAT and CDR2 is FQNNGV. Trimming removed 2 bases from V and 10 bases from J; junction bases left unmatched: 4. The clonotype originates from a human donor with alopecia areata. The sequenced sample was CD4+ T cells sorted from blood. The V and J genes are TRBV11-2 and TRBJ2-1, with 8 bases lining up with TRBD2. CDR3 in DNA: TGTGCCAGCAGCTTACTACTAGCGGTCGAGCAGTTCTTC. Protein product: CASSLLLAVEQFF.